Included here is one TCR beta chain sequence, with context. Its specificity is not known. The source of the sample is a study of cytomegalovirus exposure and HLA in healthy donors. Study-wide findings and caveats: According to a later analysis, most TCR beta chains associated with CMV appeared HLA-restricted. Near-uniform donor sequencing depth was presumed by presence/absence analyses.

With 60 Vbeta and 13 Jbeta primers, the PCR was carried out. Using immunoSEQ multiplex PCR, the repertoire was profiled, and TCRdb retains in-frame clones only, with some absent. The repertoire holds some 35,000 clones, with over 60% as singletons. The CDR3 runs to 13 residues. V shed 4 bases and J shed 7 bases, with 11 bases lying between them. The germline V gene encodes CDR1 SGHTA and CDR2 FQGNSA. The specimen sequenced was PBMCs. The sequence was collected from a man aged 25-40 years in good health and CMV-seronegative. The chain uses TRBV7-2 and TRBJ1-5, with D uncertain. CDR3 in amino acids: CASSYNSGQPQHF. The CDR3 coding sequence is TGTGCCAGCAGCTATAACTCGGGGCAGCCCCAGCATTTT.